The text below deals with one T cell receptor (beta chain). The antigen is not known. Germline-derived CDR1 and CDR2 are MNHEY and SMNVEV (reference sequence). CDR3 length: 15 residues. The V and J ends lost 5 bases and 3 bases, in that order; junction bases with no gene match: 5. This sample is drawn from a study of T cell responses to AZD1222 COVID-19 vaccine. Study-wide results and limits: Repertoire collection took place solely once the T cell response had peaked.

Here immunoSEQ multiplex PCR was the method, and the copy in TCRdb shows in-frame clones only, minus some. The sample lists approximately 120,000 clones; approximately 85% were seen once. This TCR was sampled from an adult in good health. The specimen comprised peripheral blood, sampled on day 0 of MenACWY control vaccination. The chain uses TRBV27 and TRBJ2-3, with TRBD2 identical over 10 bases. The CDR3 DNA reads as TGTGCCAGCAGTGCGCCGGGACTAGCGACAGATACGCAGTATTTT. Residues: CASSAPGLATDTQYF.